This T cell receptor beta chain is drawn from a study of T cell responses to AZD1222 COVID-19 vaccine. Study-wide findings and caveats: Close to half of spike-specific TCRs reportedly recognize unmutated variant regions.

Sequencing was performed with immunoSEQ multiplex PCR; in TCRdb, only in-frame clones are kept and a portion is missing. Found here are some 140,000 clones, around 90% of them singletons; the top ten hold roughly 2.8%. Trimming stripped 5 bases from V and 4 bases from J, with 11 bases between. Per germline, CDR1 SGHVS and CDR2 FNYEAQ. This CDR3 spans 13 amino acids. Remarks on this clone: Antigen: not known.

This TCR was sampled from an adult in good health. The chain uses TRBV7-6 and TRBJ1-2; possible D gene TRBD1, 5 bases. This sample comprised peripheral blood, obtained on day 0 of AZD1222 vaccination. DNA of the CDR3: TGTGCCAGCAGCAATGACAGAGCCTATGGCTACACCTTC. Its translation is CASSNDRAYGYTF.